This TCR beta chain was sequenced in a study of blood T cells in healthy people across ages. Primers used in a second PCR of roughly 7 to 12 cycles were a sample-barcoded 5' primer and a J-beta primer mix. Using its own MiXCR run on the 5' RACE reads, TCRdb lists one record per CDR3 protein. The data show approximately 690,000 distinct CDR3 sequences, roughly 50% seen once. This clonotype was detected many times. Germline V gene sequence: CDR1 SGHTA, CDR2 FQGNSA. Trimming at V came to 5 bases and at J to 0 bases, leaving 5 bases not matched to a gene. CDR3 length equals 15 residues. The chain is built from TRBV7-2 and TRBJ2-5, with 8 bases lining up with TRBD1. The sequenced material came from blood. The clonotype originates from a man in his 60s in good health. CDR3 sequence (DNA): TGTGCCAGCAGCACCCAGGGGGCAAACCAAGAGACCCAGTACTTC. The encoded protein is CASSTQGANQETQYF.